This T cell receptor beta chain was sequenced for a study of breast tumors, draining lymph nodes, adjacent tissues. General observations from the study: Tumor and nontumor repertoires were significantly more similar in luminal-like than in basal-like breast cancer. Tumors had less TCR diversity than lymph nodes, more than nontumor tissue.

TCRdb reprocessed the multiplex PCR reads via MiXCR and lists one record per CDR3 protein. The table has 150,000 to 200,000 distinct CDR3 sequences, around 33% seen once. A remark on this clonotype: Antigen specificity is unknown.

The ends were cut back, 2 bases at V and 3 bases at J, with 8 bases in the middle. The CDR3 sequence is 13 residues long. Germline CDR1 MDHEN, CDR2 SYDVKM. Samples came from axillary lymph nodes draining the breast cancer. This TCR was recovered from a female donor with breast cancer. Some clones in this sample may be carry-over from other donors' samples. The gene calls are TRBV28 and TRBJ2-7; D gene unclear. Sequenced material: axillary lymph node tissue. This CDR3 is CASSLNTLYEQYF. The CDR3 region has the DNA TGTGCCAGCAGTTTAAATACTCTCTACGAGCAGTACTTC.